This T cell receptor beta chain was retrieved from a study of T cells in localized non-small cell lung cancer. Study-wide findings and caveats: Because sequencing included only one region (of the tumor), heterogeneity remains possible. Turning up in adjacent lung were a median around 50 of the top 100 tumor clones. Uninvolved adjacent lung had more T cell clonality than any other tissue, topping tumor.

Produced via immunoSEQ multiplex PCR; TCRdb's table is partial and in-frame only. The sample records roughly 13,000 clones, roughly 84% being singletons. Points on this clone: The antigen is undetermined.

This TCR derives from a male donor older than 55 with stage I squamous cell lung carcinoma. Material: peripheral blood, obtained before any cancer treatment.

The CDR3 DNA reads TGTGCCAGCTCACCTACAGAGAACACTGAAGCTTTCTTT. This gives the protein CASSPTENTEAFF. The V call is TRBV18, the J call TRBJ1-1, with D uncertain. Trimming left V 3 bases short and J 1 base short, with 6 bases between. The V gene's germline CDR1 is KGHSH and CDR2 LQKENI. This CDR3 has 13 amino acids.